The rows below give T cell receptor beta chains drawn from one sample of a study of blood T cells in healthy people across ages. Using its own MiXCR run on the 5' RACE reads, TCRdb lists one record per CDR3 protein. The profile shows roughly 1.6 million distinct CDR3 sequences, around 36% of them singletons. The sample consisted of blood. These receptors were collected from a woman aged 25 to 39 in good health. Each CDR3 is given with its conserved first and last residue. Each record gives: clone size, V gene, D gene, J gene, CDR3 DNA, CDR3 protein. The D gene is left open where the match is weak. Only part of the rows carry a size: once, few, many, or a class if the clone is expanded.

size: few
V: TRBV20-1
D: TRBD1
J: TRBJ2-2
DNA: TGCAGTGCTAGACGGCGCGGGGACAGGGTCCTCGGGGAGCTGTTTTTT
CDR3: CSARRRGDRVLGELFF

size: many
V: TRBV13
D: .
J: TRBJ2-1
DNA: TGTGCCAGCAGCCAACAGCCGAACAATGAGCAGTTCTTC
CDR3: CASSQQPNNEQFF

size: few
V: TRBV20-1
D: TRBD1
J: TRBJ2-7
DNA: TGCAGTGCTACCGGGACAGGGGGTTTCTACGAGCAGTACTTC
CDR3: CSATGTGGFYEQYF

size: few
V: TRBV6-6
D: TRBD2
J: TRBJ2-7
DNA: TGTGCCAGCAGTTACTCTAATCTAGCGGGGTACTACGAGCAGTACTTC
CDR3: CASSYSNLAGYYEQYF

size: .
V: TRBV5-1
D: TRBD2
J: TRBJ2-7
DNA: TGCGCCAGCAGCTTGGATATTAGCGGGAGTACCTACGAGCAGTACTTC
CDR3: CASSLDISGSTYEQYF

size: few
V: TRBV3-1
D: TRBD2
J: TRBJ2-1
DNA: TGTGCCAGCACCACTACCCGGACTAGCGAGCAGTTCTTC
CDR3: CASTTTRTSEQFF

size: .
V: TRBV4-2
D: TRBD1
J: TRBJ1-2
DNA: TGTGCCAGCAGCCAAGTTCCGACAGGGAGAGATGGCTACACCTTC
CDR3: CASSQVPTGRDGYTF

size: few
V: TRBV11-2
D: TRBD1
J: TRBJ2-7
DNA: TGTGCCAGCAGCTCGATTCGTAGGGACAGGGTAGACCAGCGGAGTTACGAGCAGTACTTC
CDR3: CASSSIRRDRVDQRSYEQYF

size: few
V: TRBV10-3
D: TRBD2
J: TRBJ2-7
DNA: TGTGCCATCAGGACCGGGACTAGTAAAAACGAGCAGTACTTC
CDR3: CAIRTGTSKNEQYF

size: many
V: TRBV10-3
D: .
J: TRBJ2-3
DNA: TGTGCCATCAGTGAAGGCGCAGATACGCAGTATTTT
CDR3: CAISEGADTQYF

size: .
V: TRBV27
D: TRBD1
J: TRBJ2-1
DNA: TGTGCCAGCGGCCTTTCACACGGGACAGGGAATGAGCAGTTCTTC
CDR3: CASGLSHGTGNEQFF

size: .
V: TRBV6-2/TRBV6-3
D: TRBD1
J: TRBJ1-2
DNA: TGTGCCAGTAGGATGAGGGACAGGGGGCCTGGCTACACCTTC
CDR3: CASRMRDRGPGYTF

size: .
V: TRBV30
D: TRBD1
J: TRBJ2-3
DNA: TGTGCCTGGAGTATCGGACAGGGGGCAGATACGCAGTATTTT
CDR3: CAWSIGQGADTQYF

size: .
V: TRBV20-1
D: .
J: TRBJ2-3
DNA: TGCAGTGTTCGGACCGGGGGAGATACGCAGTATTTT
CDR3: CSVRTGGDTQYF

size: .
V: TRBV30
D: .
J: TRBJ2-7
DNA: TGTGCCTGGAGTATAGGGTCGGGTAGAAACGAGCAGTACTTC
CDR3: CAWSIGSGRNEQYF

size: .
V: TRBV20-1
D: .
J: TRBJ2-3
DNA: TGCAGTGCTAGAGATGGGGGGTTGGGGGGCCGGGATACGCAGTATTTT
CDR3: CSARDGGLGGRDTQYF

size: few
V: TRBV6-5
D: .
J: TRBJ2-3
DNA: TGTGCCAGCAGCCGATACCGCCTAACAGATACGCAGTATTTT
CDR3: CASSRYRLTDTQYF

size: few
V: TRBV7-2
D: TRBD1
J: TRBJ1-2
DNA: TGTGCCAGCAGCGGGGCGACAGGGGGAAACTATGGCTACACCTTC
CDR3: CASSGATGGNYGYTF

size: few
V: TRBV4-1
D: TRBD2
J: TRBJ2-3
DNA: TGCGCCAGCAGCCAGAGTATACGCCTAGCGGGAGGATACACAGATGCGCAGTATTTT
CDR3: CASSQSIRLAGGYTDAQYF

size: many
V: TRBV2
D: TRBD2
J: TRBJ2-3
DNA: TGTGCCAGCAGTGAAGCAGGACTAGCGGAGACCACAGATACGCAGTATTTT
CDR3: CASSEAGLAETTDTQYF

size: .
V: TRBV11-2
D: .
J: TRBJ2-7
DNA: TGTGCCAGCAGCTTCCCCACAAGGGGGGAAAACGGCGAGCAGTACTTC
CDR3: CASSFPTRGENGEQYF

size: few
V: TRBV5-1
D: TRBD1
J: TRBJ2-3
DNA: TGCGCCAGCAGCACTGGGACAGGGGATACGCAGTATTTT
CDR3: CASSTGTGDTQYF

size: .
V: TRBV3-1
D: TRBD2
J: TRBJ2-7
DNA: TGTGCCAGCAGCCGAGAGCTTAGCGGGGGTTCACAGTACTTC
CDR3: CASSRELSGGSQYF

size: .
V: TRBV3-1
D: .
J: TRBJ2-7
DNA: TGTGCCAGCAGCCACCCTACAGGGCTCGACGAGCAGTACTTC
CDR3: CASSHPTGLDEQYF

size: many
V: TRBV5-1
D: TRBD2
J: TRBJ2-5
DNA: TGTGCCAGCAGCTTAGGTACTAGCGGGACTCAAGAGACCCAGTACTTC
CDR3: CASSLGTSGTQETQYF

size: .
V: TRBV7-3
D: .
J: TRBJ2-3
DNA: TGTGCCAGCAGCTTAACCGAGAGACGAACAGATACGCAGTATTTT
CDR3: CASSLTERRTDTQYF

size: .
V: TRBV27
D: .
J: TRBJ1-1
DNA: TGTGCCAGCAGTTTATATGGGGCGAAAGAAGCTTTCTTT
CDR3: CASSLYGAKEAFF

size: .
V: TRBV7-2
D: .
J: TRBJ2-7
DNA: TGTGCCAGCAGCTTTCAGGGGCTCTCCTACGAGCAGTACTTC
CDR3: CASSFQGLSYEQYF

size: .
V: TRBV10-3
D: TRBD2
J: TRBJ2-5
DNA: TGTGCCACCGGGACTAGCGGGGGTCAAGAGACCCAGTACTTC
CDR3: CATGTSGGQETQYF

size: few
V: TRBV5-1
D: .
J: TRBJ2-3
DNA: TGCGCCAGCAGCTTGGTTGGGGCCACAGATACGCAGTATTTT
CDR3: CASSLVGATDTQYF

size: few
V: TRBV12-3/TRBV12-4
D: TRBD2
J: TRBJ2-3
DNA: TGTGCCAGCAGTTTATTGACTAGCGGCACAGATACGCAGTATTTT
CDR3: CASSLLTSGTDTQYF

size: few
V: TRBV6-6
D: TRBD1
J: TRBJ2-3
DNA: TGTGCCAGCAGAGATACAGGGGGGTCAGATACGCAGTATTTT
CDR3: CASRDTGGSDTQYF

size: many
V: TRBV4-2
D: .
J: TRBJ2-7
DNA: TGTGCCAGCAGCCAAGAATGGACGGGGGGCATGATCTACGAGCAGTACTTC
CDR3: CASSQEWTGGMIYEQYF

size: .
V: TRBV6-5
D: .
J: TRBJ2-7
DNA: TGTGCCAGCTCCGGGACGTTCTCCTACGAGCAGTACTTC
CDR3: CASSGTFSYEQYF

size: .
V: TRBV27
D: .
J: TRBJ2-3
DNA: TGTGCCAGCAGTTTACGGCAGGGAAGGGCAGATACGCAGTATTTT
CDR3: CASSLRQGRADTQYF

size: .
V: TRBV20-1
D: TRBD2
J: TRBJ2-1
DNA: TGCAGTGCTAGAGTAGGTAGCGGGAGGGCCGGTGAGCAGTTCTTC
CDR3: CSARVGSGRAGEQFF

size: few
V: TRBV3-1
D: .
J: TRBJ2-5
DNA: TGTGCCAGCAGCCTATTTGGGGAGGGGGGACAAGAGACCCAGTACTTC
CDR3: CASSLFGEGGQETQYF

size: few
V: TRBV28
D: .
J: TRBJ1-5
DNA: TGTGCCAGCAGGGGGTCGGCGGTTCAGCCCCAGCATTTT
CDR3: CASRGSAVQPQHF

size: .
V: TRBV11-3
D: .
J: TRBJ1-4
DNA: TGTGCCAGCAGCTTGTCGCCCCCTCAGCTGTTTTTT
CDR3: CASSLSPPQLFF

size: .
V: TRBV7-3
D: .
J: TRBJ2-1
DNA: TGTGCCAGCAGCTTATTGACAGGACTAGGGGGGAATGAGCAGTTCTTC
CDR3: CASSLLTGLGGNEQFF

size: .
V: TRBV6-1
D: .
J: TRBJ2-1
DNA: TGTGCCAGCAGTGAAGGACTCCTACAGAGGCAGTTCTTC
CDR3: CASSEGLLQRQFF

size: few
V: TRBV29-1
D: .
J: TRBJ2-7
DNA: TGCAGCGTTCCGGCAGGGGCCATCTACAATGAGCAGTACTTC
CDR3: CSVPAGAIYNEQYF

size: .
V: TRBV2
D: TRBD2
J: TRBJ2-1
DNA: TGTGCCATTCTGCGGGGGGCAAGCTCCTACAATGAGCAGTTCTTC
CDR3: CAILRGASSYNEQFF

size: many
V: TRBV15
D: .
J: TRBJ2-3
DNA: TGTGCCACCAGCAACGGGGCAGATACGCAGTATTTT
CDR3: CATSNGADTQYF

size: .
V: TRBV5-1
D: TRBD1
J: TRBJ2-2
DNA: TGCGCCAGCAGCTTGGGGGACAGGGGGAACACCGGGGAGCTGTTTTTT
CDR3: CASSLGDRGNTGELFF

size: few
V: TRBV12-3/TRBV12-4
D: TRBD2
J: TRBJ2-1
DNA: TGTGCCAGCAGTTTGACGGGTTCCCTGGCGGGAGAGCCCTACAATGAGCAGTTCTTC
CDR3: CASSLTGSLAGEPYNEQFF

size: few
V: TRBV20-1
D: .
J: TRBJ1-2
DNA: TGCAGTGCTAGAGATCTCGGCCAGAACTATGGCTACACCTTC
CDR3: CSARDLGQNYGYTF

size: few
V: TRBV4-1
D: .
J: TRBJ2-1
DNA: TGCGCCAGCAGCCAAGGCTTCCCCAGCTCCTACAATGAGCAGTTCTTC
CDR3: CASSQGFPSSYNEQFF

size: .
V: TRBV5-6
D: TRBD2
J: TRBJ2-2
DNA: TGTGCCAGCAGCGGGATAGGACTAGCGAGTGGCACCGGGGAGCTGTTTTTT
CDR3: CASSGIGLASGTGELFF